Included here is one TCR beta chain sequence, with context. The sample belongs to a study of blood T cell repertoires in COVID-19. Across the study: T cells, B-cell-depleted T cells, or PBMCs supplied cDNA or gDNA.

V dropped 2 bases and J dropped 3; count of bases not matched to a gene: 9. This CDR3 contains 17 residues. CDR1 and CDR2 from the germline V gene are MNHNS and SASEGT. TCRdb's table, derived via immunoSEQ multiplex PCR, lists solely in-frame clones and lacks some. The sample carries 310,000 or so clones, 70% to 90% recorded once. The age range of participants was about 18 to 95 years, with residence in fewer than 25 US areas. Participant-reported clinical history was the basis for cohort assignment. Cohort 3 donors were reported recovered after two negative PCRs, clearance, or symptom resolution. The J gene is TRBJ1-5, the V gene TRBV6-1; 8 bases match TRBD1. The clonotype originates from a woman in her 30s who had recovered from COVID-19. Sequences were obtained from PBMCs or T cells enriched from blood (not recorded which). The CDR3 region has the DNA TGTGCCAGCAGTGAATACGTTACGACAGGGGCCAATCAGCCCCAGCATTTT. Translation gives CASSEYVTTGANQPQHF.